The 32 T cell receptor beta chains below were found in one sample sequenced in a study of cytomegalovirus exposure and HLA in healthy donors. Clones were sequenced by immunoSEQ multiplex PCR, and TCRdb holds only the in-frame ones, with some missing. Of 200,000 or so clones in the sample, less than 85% were seen once. The sequenced sample consisted of PBMCs. These receptors all come from a woman aged 18-30 years in good health and CMV-seronegative.

The rearrangement links TRBV4-1 to TRBJ1-2; D is ambiguous. Trimming stripped 3 bases from V and 2 bases from J, with 10 bases between. The CDR3 is 14 residues long. Germline loops: CDR1 MGHRA, CDR2 YSYEKL. The CDR3 is CASSHPAANYGYTF. CDR3 coding DNA: TGCGCCAGCAGCCACCCTGCAGCAAACTATGGCTACACCTTC.

Here the CDR3 reads CASSLLGTGWNEQFF. DNA for the CDR3: TGTGCCAGCAGTCTCCTGGGGACAGGGTGGAATGAGCAGTTCTTC. The chain carries TRBV27 and TRBJ2-1, with TRBD1 identical over 9 bases. This CDR3 region has 15 residues. With 5 bases clipped from V and 7 bases from J, the junction kept 9 bases outside the gene matches. Germline loops: CDR1 MNHEY, CDR2 SMNVEV (reference sequence).

The chain links TRBV27 to TRBJ2-7; no clear D. Trimming removed 6 bases at V and 4 bases at J, with 19 bases between. The CDR3 contains 15 residues. Germline V gene lookup returns CDR1 MNHEY and CDR2 SMNVEV (reference sequence). The CDR3 DNA reads as TGTGCCAGCAGCACCGGTGTGGGCGCAATTTACGAGCAGTACTTC. Translation: CASSTGVGAIYEQYF.

The chain combines TRBV10-1 with TRBJ2-1, with unresolved D. The V gene's germline CDR1 is WNHNN and CDR2 SYGVQD (reference sequence). Trimming cost V 0 bases and J 7 bases, with 4 bases left between them. This CDR3 contains 12 residues. This chain's CDR3 is CASSESLNEQFF. CDR3 sequence (DNA): TGCGCCAGCAGTGAGTCCCTGAATGAGCAGTTCTTC.

Judged by abundance, this clone is medium-sized. This chain's CDR3 is CASTPDEAGDGGELFF. The CDR3 nucleotides are TGTGCCAGTACCCCAGACGAAGCGGGAGATGGCGGGGAGCTGTTTTTT. The chain joins TRBV19 to TRBJ2-2; 8 nucleotides match TRBD2. Trimming removed 7 bases from V and 7 bases from J; junction bases left unmatched: 14. This CDR3 has 16 amino acids. CDR1 and CDR2 from the germline V gene are LNHDA and SQIVND (reference sequence).

The rearrangement uses TRBV11-2 and TRBJ1-1, with D maybe TRBD1 (6 bases). Per the germline V gene, CDR1 is SGHAT and CDR2 is FQNNGV. The germline V and J ends were trimmed by 1 base and 8 bases, with 11 bases remaining between them. CDR3 length equals 13 residues. The CDR3 coding sequence is TGTGCCAGCAGCTTAGTACCGGGGGCGGAAGCTTTCTTT. As protein: CASSLVPGAEAFF.

The chain combines TRBV5-4 with TRBJ2-5; D is uncertain. Between the trimmed V and J ends, which lost 0 bases and 4 bases, there was a span of 7 bases. CDR3 length equals 13 residues. Germline V gene lookup returns CDR1 SGHNT and CDR2 YYREEE (reference sequence). The CDR3 loop reads CASSLANRETQYF. In DNA, the CDR3 is TGTGCCAGCAGCTTGGCCAATAGAGAGACCCAGTACTTC.

The V call is TRBV19, the J call TRBJ1-1, with D perhaps TRBD1 (6 bases). Per germline, CDR1 LNHDA and CDR2 SQIVND (reference sequence). This CDR3 is built from 11 residues. Between the trimmed V and J ends, which lost 7 bases and 12 bases, there was a span of 15 bases. CDR3: CASNRDMITFF. Written as DNA, the CDR3 is TGTGCCAGTAACCGGGACATGATAACTTTCTTT.

The rearrangement joins TRBV11-2 to TRBJ2-7, with TRBD2 matching over 10 bases. The CDR3 sequence is 15 residues long. The J segment lost 0 bases and the V segment lost 4 bases, leaving 3 bases of the junction unmatched. Per the germline V gene, CDR1 is SGHAT and CDR2 is FQNNGV. The CDR3 spells CASSSSGGYSYEQYF. DNA of the CDR3: TGTGCCAGCAGCTCTAGCGGGGGATACTCCTACGAGCAGTACTTC.

This clone was counted a few times. The chain combines TRBV6-6 with TRBJ1-2, with a tentative D call TRBD1 (5 bases). The CDR3 is 13 residues long. The ends were cut back, 10 bases at V and 2 bases at J, with 14 bases in the middle. Germline V lookup: CDR1 MNHNY, CDR2 SVGAGI (reference sequence). The CDR3 bases are TGTGCCACCGATCGGGGCAGCAACTATGGCTACACCTTC. Its protein is CATDRGSNYGYTF.

The genes are TRBV7-3 and TRBJ2-1; 8 nucleotides agree with TRBD2. Trimming cost V 6 bases and J 5 bases; bases outside gene matches: 12. This CDR3 is built from 16 residues. The germline V gene encodes CDR1 SGHTA and CDR2 FQGTGA. As DNA, the CDR3 is TGTGCCAGCAGTTCCATCCGAGCGGGAGCCCACAATGAGCAGTTCTTC. Translating it yields CASSSIRAGAHNEQFF.

The CDR3 here is CASSRGTGYEQYF. CDR3 sequence (DNA): TGCGCCAGCAGCCGCGGGACAGGCTACGAGCAGTACTTC. V gene TRBV5-1 combines with J gene TRBJ2-7; 8 bases are shared with TRBD1. V was clipped by 4 bases and J by 3 bases; unmatched bases: 3. This CDR3 region has 13 residues. Looked up from germline, CDR1 is SGHRS and CDR2 is YFSETQ.

This clone showed up just once. The gene calls are TRBV27 and TRBJ2-7; 8 nucleotides align to TRBD2. Trimming at V came to 0 bases and at J to 5 bases, leaving 21 bases not matched to a gene. The length of the CDR3 is 20 residues. The germline V gene has CDR1 MNHEY and CDR2 SMNVEV (reference sequence). Here the CDR3 reads CASSLSLQPLRSGSLNEQYF. In DNA, the CDR3 is TGTGCCAGCAGTTTATCCCTTCAACCTCTTCGGAGCGGGAGTCTCAACGAGCAGTACTTC.

The chain carries TRBV29-1 and TRBJ2-7, with 10 positions matching TRBD1. The CDR3 is made up of 12 amino acids. Germline trimming cut 3 bases from V and 6 bases from J; bases unmatched to any gene: 2. Germline assignment: CDR1 SQVTM and CDR2 ANQGSEA. CDR3 region: CSVDRTGGEQYF. The CDR3 region has the DNA TGCAGCGTTGACCGGACAGGGGGCGAGCAGTACTTC.

The gene calls are TRBV5-1 and TRBJ2-1; tentatively, D is TRBD2 (6 bases). The CDR3 has 16 amino acids. Germline V gene sequence: CDR1 SGHRS, CDR2 YFSETQ. Deletions cut 0 bases from V and 1 base from J, with 11 bases between. DNA of the CDR3: TGCGCCAGCAGCTTGGAACCCGGGGGTTCCTACAATGAGCAGTTCTTC. Protein sequence: CASSLEPGGSYNEQFF.

This chain connects TRBV19 to TRBJ2-7; D perhaps matches TRBD2 (7 bases). V was cut by 3 bases and J by 2 bases, with 17 bases left in between. From germline, CDR1 is LNHDA and CDR2 SQIVND (reference sequence). The CDR3 covers 16 residues. The CDR3 DNA sequence: TGTGCCAGTAGTATTACGGGGGGCAGGGCAACCTACGAGCAGTACTTC. It codes for CASSITGGRATYEQYF.

This clone came up a few times. This chain joins TRBV7-2 and TRBJ2-1, with TRBD2 identical over 10 bases. V shed 5 bases, J shed 5 bases, and the junction held 3 bases outside the gene matches. Germline-derived CDR1 and CDR2 are SGHTA and FQGNSA. The CDR3 consists of 14 residues. This CDR3 is CASSPSGGDNEQFF. The CDR3 DNA sequence: TGTGCCAGCAGCCCCAGCGGGGGGGACAATGAGCAGTTCTTC.

This clone turned up a few times. V and J are TRBV6-5 and TRBJ1-4; 7 nucleotides match TRBD1. The junction had 5 bases not matched to a gene; V was cut back by 6 bases and J by 4 bases. The germline gives CDR1 MNHEY, CDR2 SVGAGI. This CDR3 spans 14 amino acids. The CDR3: CASRKTGSNEKLFF. The CDR3 DNA reads as TGTGCCAGCAGGAAGACAGGGAGTAATGAAAAACTGTTTTTT.

CDR3 in amino acids: CASRTPGDRNEQYF. The CDR3 DNA reads TGTGCCAGCAGAACCCCAGGGGATAGAAACGAGCAGTACTTC. The V and J genes are TRBV6-1 and TRBJ2-7; perhaps TRBD1 as D (6 bases). V lost 6 bases, J lost 5 bases, and 17 bases lay in between. In germline, CDR1 is MNHNS, CDR2 SASEGT. The CDR3 consists of 14 residues.

This clone was counted only a few times. The chain carries TRBV5-1 and TRBJ1-4; TRBD1 matches 7 bases. The V gene end was trimmed by 4 bases and the J gene end by 8 bases; junction bases not matched to a gene: 8. The CDR3 covers 14 residues. Germline assignment: CDR1 SGHRS and CDR2 YFSETQ. The CDR3 spells CASSPGTDGEKLFF. The CDR3 DNA is TGCGCCAGCAGCCCCGGGACAGATGGAGAAAAACTGTTTTTT.

The V gene is TRBV18, the J gene TRBJ1-1, with D unclear. The CDR3 has 14 residues. Germline V lookup: CDR1 KGHSH, CDR2 LQKENI. Trimming took 1 base from V and 3 from J, leaving 9 bases between them. CDR3 in DNA: TGTGCCAGCTCACCACTAGGGAAGGACACTGAAGCTTTCTTT. Residues: CASSPLGKDTEAFF.

V gene TRBV18 combines with J gene TRBJ1-5; no firm D call. This CDR3 is built from 15 residues. The V gene lost 3 bases and the J gene lost 0 bases, with 9 bases spanning the gap. Germline assignment: CDR1 KGHSH and CDR2 LQKENI. This CDR3 is CASSPADNSNQPQHF. For the CDR3, the DNA is TGTGCCAGCTCACCCGCGGATAATAGCAATCAGCCCCAGCATTTT.

The genes are TRBV19 and TRBJ1-4; D is possibly TRBD1 (5 bases). Germline assignment: CDR1 LNHDA and CDR2 SQIVND (reference sequence). V lost 7 bases to trimming and J lost 4 bases, with 16 bases between them. The CDR3 runs 15 residues. CDR3 nucleotides: TGTGCCAGTACCCCCCGGCCGGGGCTTAATGAAAAACTGTTTTTT. Its protein product is CASTPRPGLNEKLFF.

This chain joins TRBV7-6 and TRBJ2-3, with D uncertain. This CDR3 has 15 amino acids. Trimming removed 7 bases from V and 6 bases from J, with 20 bases in between. The V gene's germline CDR1 is SGHVS and CDR2 FNYEAQ. CDR3 region: CASTTTASEFDTQYF. The CDR3 DNA reads as TGTGCCAGCACCACAACAGCCTCGGAATTCGATACGCAGTATTTT.

V usage is TRBV5-1 and J usage is TRBJ1-2; D is possibly TRBD1 (5 bases). The CDR3 is 14 residues long. Germline CDR1 and CDR2: SGHRS and YFSETQ. V was trimmed by 2 bases and J by 4 bases, leaving 12 bases between them. The CDR3 here is CASSFDRLAYGYTF. CDR3 nucleotides: TGCGCCAGCAGCTTTGACAGATTAGCCTATGGCTACACCTTC.

The rearrangement uses TRBV13 and TRBJ2-3; 11 bases match TRBD2. V trimming: 4 bases; J trimming: 2 bases; junction bases outside the gene matches: 14. Germline CDR1 reads PRHDT; CDR2 reads FYEKMQ (reference sequence). CDR3 length equals 19 residues. In DNA, the CDR3 is TGTGCCAGCAGCTCACAGGGGCTAATAGCGGGAGGGGACACAGATACGCAGTATTTT. Protein: CASSSQGLIAGGDTDTQYF. Combining the CDR3 with reference TRBV13 and TRBJ2-3 gives the whole variable domain AAGVIQSPRHLIKEKRETATLKCYPIPRHDTVYWYQQGPGQDPQFLISFYEKMQSDKGSIPDRFSAQQFSDYHSELNMSSLELGDSALYFCASSSQGLIAGGDTDTQYFGPGTRLTVL.

The chain uses TRBV6-1 and TRBJ1-2; weak D call: TRBD1 (5 bases). CDR1 MNHNS and CDR2 SASEGT come from the germline V gene. Trimming took 6 bases from V and 0 from J, leaving 5 bases between them. The CDR3 consists of 12 residues. This CDR3 is CASRTANYGYTF. DNA of the CDR3: TGTGCCAGCAGGACAGCTAACTATGGCTACACCTTC.

The V and J genes are TRBV10-3 and TRBJ2-3, with 12 bases matching TRBD2. The germline CDR1 and CDR2 sequences are ENHRY and SYGVKD. J gave up 3 bases and V 2 bases, and 0 bases lay outside the gene matches. The CDR3 is 15 residues long. In DNA form, the CDR3 reads TGTGCCATCAGTGAGACTAGCGGGAGGACAGATACGCAGTATTTT. It specifies CAISETSGRTDTQYF.

This chain joins TRBV6-6 and TRBJ2-5; D is undetermined. The ends were cut back, 0 bases at V and 5 bases at J, with 10 bases in the middle. The germline CDR1 and CDR2 sequences are MNHNY and SVGAGI (reference sequence). This CDR3 spans 14 amino acids. The CDR3 DNA follows: TGTGCCAGCAGTTACTCGGACCCTGGGGAGACCCAGTACTTC. This gives the protein CASSYSDPGETQYF.

The V call is TRBV4-2, the J call TRBJ2-5; weak D call: TRBD2 (5 bases). Per germline, CDR1 LGHNA and CDR2 YNFKEQ. CDR3 length equals 16 residues. V lost 4 bases, J lost 1 base, and 16 bases lay in between. The CDR3 nucleotides read TGTGCCAGCAGCCGCCTATCTGGGAGTCTCCAAGAGACCCAGTACTTC. Protein product: CASSRLSGSLQETQYF.

The J gene is TRBJ1-1, the V gene TRBV2; D may be TRBD1 (5 bases). The CDR3 length is 16 residues. The germline V and J ends were trimmed by 3 bases and 1 base, with 15 bases remaining between them. In germline, CDR1 is SNHLY, CDR2 FYNNEI. The CDR3 loop is CASSEEEGLGNTEAFF. The CDR3 DNA reads as TGTGCCAGCAGTGAGGAAGAGGGGCTGGGGAACACTGAAGCTTTCTTT. Filled out from reference TRBV2 and TRBJ1-1, the complete variable domain reads EPEVTQTPSHQVTQMGQEVILRCVPISNHLYFYWYRQILGQKVEFLVSFYNNEISEKSEIFDDQFSVERPDGSNFTLKIRSTKLEDSAMYFCASSEEEGLGNTEAFFGQGTRLTVV.

The chain uses TRBV5-1 and TRBJ2-6; unclear D gene. Germline V CDR1 and CDR2: SGHRS, YFSETQ. The CDR3 is made up of 15 amino acids. V was pared by 1 base and J by 2 bases, with 7 bases between. The chain's CDR3 is CASSLRSPGANVLTF. DNA of the CDR3: TGCGCCAGCAGCTTGAGGTCTCCTGGGGCCAACGTCCTGACTTTC.